Given below is one T cell receptor (beta chain) in context. Its antigen remains unknown. TCRdb keeps only in-frame clones here, not all; method: immunoSEQ multiplex PCR. This sample has 210,000 or so clones, with about 93% found just once. This sample is drawn from a study of T cell responses to AZD1222 COVID-19 vaccine. Study-wide findings and caveats: Nearly half of spike-specific TCRs reportedly go after variant regions that carry no mutations. Clonal diversity was possibly underestimated, and white British individuals and females predominated among donors. It was only after the peak T cell response that any repertoires were sampled.

CDR1 is LGHDT and CDR2 is YNNKEL in the germline V gene (reference sequence). The V gene lost 5 bases and the J gene lost 2 bases, with 9 bases spanning the gap. This CDR3 region has 13 residues. The TCR originated in an adult in good health. The sequenced sample was peripheral blood, obtained on day 0 of MenACWY control vaccination. The J gene is TRBJ1-1, the V gene TRBV3-1 (or the pseudogene TRBV3-2), with no clear D. CDR3 loop: CASSERRNTEAFF. CDR3 in DNA: TGTGCCAGCAGCGAAAGACGTAACACTGAAGCTTTCTTT.